This T cell receptor (beta chain) was identified in a study of T-cell memory formation after mild COVID-19. Germline V gene data show CDR1 as LNHDA and CDR2 as SQIVND (reference sequence). CDR3 length: 12 residues. V trimming: 5 bases; J trimming: 7 bases; junction bases outside the gene matches: 3. TCRdb passed the 5' RACE reads through MiXCR, listing each CDR3 protein once. Among around 340,000 distinct CDR3 sequences listed, about 21% were seen once. Sequenced material: PBMCs or a T cell subset sorted from them (not recorded which). The receptor was isolated from an adult woman who had mild COVID-19 (a few samples of this study predate the infection). Cell type and time point are not known. V and J are TRBV19 and TRBJ1-1; 8 bases match TRBD1. The CDR3 DNA sequence: TGTGCCAGTAGTCTGGACAGGGTTGAAGCTTTCTTT. This encodes CASSLDRVEAFF.